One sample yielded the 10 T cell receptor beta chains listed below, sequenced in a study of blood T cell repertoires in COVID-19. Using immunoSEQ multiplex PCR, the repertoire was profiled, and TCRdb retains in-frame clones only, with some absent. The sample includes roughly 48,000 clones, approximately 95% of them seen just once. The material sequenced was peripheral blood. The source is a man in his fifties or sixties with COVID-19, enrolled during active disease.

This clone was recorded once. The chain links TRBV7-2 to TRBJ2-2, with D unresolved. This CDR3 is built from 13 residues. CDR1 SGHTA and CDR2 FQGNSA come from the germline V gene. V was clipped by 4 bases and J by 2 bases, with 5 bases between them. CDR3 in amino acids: CASSSPNTGELFF. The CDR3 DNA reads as TGTGCCAGCAGCTCCCCAAACACCGGGGAGCTGTTTTTT.

DNA for the CDR3: TGCGCCAGCAGTCATCCCCCAGGTTCCTACGAGCAGTACTTC. It codes for CASSHPPGSYEQYF. The chain is built from TRBV23-1 and TRBJ2-7; D is uncertain. TRBV23-1 is an open reading frame whose function is uncertain. This CDR3 has 14 amino acids. V shed 3 bases and J shed 1 base, with 10 bases lying between them.

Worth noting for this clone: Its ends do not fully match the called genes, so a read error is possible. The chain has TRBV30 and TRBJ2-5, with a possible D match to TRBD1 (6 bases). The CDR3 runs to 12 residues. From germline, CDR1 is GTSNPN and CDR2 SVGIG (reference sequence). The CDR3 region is CKAATGQETQYF. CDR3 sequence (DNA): TGCAAAGCGGCGACAGGCCAAGAGACCCAGTACTTC. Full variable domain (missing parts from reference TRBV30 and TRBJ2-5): SQTIHQWPATLVQPVGSPLSLECTVEGTSNPNLYWYRQAAGRGLQLLFYSVGIGQISSEVPQNLSASRPQDRQFILSSKKLLLSDSGFYLCKAATGQETQYFGPGTRLLVL.

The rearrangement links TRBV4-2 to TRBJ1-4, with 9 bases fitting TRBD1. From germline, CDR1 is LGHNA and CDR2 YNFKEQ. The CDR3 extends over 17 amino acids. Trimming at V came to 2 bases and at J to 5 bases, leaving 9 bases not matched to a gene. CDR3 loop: CASSQNIPGQGNEKLFF. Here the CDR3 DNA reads TGTGCCAGCAGCCAAAATATTCCGGGACAGGGAAATGAAAAACTGTTTTTT.

The CDR3: CASSQLTTDPNYGYTF. The CDR3 nucleotides read TGTGCCAGCAGCCAGTTGACGACAGATCCTAACTATGGCTACACCTTC. V and J are TRBV14 and TRBJ1-2; possible D gene TRBD1, 5 bases. The CDR3 has 16 residues. Germline CDR1 reads SGHDN; CDR2 reads FVKESK. The ends were cut back, 3 bases at V and 0 bases at J, with 14 bases in the middle.

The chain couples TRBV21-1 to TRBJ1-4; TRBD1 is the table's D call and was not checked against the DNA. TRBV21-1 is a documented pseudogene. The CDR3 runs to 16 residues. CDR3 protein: CASSKALTGTNEKLFF. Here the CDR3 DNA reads TGTGCCAGCAGCAAAGCCTTGACAGGGACTAATGAAAAACTGTTTTTT.

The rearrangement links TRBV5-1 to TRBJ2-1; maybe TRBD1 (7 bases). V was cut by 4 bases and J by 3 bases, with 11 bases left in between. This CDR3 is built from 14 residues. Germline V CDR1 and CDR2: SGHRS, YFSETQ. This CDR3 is CASSSQGGYNEQFF. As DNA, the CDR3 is TGCGCCAGCAGCAGTCAGGGGGGCTACAATGAGCAGTTCTTC.

The CDR3 DNA reads as TGCGCCAGCAGCTTGTTCACAGGGGGTATCAACAATGAGCAGTTCTTC. Its translation: CASSLFTGGINNEQFF. This chain joins TRBV5-1 and TRBJ2-1; the match to TRBD1 covers 8 bases. The CDR3 totals 16 residues. The V and J ends lost 1 base and 5 bases, in that order; junction bases with no gene match: 8. Germline-derived CDR1 and CDR2 are SGHRS and YFSETQ.

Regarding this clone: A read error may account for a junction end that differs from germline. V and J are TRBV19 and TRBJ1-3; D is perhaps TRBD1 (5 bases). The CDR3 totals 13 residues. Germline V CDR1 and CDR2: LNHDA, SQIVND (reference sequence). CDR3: CATAQVSGNIIYF. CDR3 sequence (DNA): TGTGCTACGGCACAGGTATCTGGAAACATCATATATTTT.

The CDR3 DNA is TGTGCCAGCAGGATCGGACTAGCGGCCCCCCAAGAGACCCAGTACTTC. Protein sequence: CASRIGLAAPQETQYF. The chain joins TRBV28 to TRBJ2-5, with TRBD2 identical over 10 bases. V lost 6 bases to trimming and J lost 1 base; unmatched junction nucleotides: 8. The CDR3 runs to 16 residues. CDR1 is MDHEN and CDR2 is SYDVKM in the germline V gene.